The next 2 T cell receptor beta chains were all read from a single sample in a study of T cell changes during pregnancy in multiple sclerosis. The protocol was immunoSEQ multiplex PCR, while the TCRdb copy is restricted to in-frame clones and leaves out a portion. The repertoire holds fewer than 50,000 clones, roughly nine tenths seen once, with 10% in the top ten. The sequencing here drew on CD8+ T cells from peripheral blood mononuclear cells, taken after pregnancy. The receptors here all came from a female donor with multiple sclerosis, enrolled in a pregnancy study.

The V call is TRBV4-2, the J call TRBJ2-3; 16 bases line up with TRBD2. Germline lookup yields CDR1 LGHNA and CDR2 YNFKEQ. The CDR3 runs to 18 residues. V was pared by 3 bases and J by 1 base, with 4 bases of the junction left unmatched. CDR3 bases: TGTGCCAGCAGCCAGGGACTAGCGGGGGGGCCGGGCACAGATACGCAGTATTTT. The encoded protein is CASSQGLAGGPGTDTQYF.

This clone has a handful of counts. V and J are TRBV30 and TRBJ1-5; no reliable D call. The V end was cut by 1 base, the J end by 0 bases, with 4 bases between. This CDR3 is 13 amino acids long. Germline values: CDR1 GTSNPN, CDR2 SVGIG (reference sequence). CDR3 sequence: CAWSAGSNQPQHF. DNA for the CDR3: TGTGCCTGGAGTGCAGGTAGCAATCAGCCCCAGCATTTT.